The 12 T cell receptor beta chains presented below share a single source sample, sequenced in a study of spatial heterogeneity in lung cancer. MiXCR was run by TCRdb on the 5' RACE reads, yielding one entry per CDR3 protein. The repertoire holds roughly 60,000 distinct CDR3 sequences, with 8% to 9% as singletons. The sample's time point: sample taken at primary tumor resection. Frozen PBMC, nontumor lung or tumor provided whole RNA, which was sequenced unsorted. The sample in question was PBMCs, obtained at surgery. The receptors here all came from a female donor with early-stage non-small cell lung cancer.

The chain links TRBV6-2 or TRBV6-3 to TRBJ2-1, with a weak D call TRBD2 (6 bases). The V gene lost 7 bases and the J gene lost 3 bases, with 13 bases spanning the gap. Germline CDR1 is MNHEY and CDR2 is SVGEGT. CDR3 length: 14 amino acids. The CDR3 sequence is CASTRGGIYNEQFF. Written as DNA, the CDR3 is TGTGCCAGCACCCGAGGAGGGATCTACAATGAGCAGTTCTTC.

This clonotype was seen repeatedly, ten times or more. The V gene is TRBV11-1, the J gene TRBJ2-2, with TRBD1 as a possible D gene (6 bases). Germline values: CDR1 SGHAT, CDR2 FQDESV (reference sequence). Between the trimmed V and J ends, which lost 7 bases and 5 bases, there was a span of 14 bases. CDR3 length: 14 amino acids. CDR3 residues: CASTRGGVTGELFF. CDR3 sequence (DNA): TGTGCCAGCACCCGAGGGGGAGTAACCGGGGAGCTGTTTTTT.

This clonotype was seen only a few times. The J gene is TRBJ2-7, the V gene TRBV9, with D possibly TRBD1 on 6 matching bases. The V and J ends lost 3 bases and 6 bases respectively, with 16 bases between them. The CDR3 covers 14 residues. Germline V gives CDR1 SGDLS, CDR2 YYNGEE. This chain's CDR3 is CASSARTAPTEQYF. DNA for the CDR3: TGTGCCAGCAGCGCCCGGACAGCTCCAACCGAGCAGTACTTC.

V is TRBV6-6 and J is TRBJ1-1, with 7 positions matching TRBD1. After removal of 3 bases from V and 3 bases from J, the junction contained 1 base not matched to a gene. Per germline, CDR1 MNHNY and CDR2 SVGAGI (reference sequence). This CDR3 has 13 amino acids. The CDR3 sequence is CASSYGQDTEAFF. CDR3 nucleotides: TGTGCCAGCAGTTATGGACAGGACACTGAAGCTTTCTTT.

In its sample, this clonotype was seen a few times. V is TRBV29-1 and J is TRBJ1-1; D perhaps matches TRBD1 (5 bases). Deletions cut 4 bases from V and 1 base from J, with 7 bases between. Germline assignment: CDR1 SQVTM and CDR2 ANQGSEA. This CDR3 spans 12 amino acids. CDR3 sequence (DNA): TGCAGCGTTGGCCAGGGGAACACTGAAGCTTTCTTT. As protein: CSVGQGNTEAFF.

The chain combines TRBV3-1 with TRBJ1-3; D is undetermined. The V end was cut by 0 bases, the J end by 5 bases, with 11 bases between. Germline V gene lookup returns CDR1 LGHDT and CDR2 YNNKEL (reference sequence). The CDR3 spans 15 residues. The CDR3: CASSQDLTARNTIYF. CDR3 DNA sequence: TGTGCCAGCAGCCAAGATCTTACAGCCAGAAACACCATATATTTT.

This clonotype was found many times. For the CDR3, the DNA is TGTGCCAGCAGTTACCGGGACAGGGGAGGAAACACCATATATTTT. Residues: CASSYRDRGGNTIYF. The chain combines TRBV6-5 with TRBJ1-3, with 10 bases aligning to TRBD1. The CDR3 sequence is 15 residues long. From germline, CDR1 is MNHEY and CDR2 SVGAGI. V lost 2 bases to trimming and J lost 4 bases; unmatched junction nucleotides: 2.

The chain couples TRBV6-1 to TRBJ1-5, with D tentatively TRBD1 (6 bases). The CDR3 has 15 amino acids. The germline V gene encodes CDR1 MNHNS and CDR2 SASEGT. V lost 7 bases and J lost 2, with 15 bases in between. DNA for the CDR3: TGTGCCAGCACCCAGGGGAGGACGGGCAATCAGCCCCAGCATTTT. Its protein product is CASTQGRTGNQPQHF.

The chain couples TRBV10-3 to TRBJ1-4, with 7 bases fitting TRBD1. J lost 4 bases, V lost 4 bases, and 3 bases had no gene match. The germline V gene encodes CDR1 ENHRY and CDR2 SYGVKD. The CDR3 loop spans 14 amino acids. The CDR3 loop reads CAISAGTDNEKLFF. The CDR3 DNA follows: TGTGCCATCAGTGCCGGGACAGATAATGAAAAACTGTTTTTT.

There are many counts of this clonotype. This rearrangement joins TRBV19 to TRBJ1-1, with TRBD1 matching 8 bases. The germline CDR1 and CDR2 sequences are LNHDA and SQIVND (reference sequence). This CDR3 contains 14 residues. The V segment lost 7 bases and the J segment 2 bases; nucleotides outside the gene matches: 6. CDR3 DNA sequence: TGTGCCAGTACCAGAGGACAGGGAAACACTGAAGCTTTCTTT. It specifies CASTRGQGNTEAFF.

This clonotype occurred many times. CDR3 sequence: CASSLGFNEKLFF. The CDR3 DNA sequence: TGTGCCAGCAGCTTAGGGTTTAATGAAAAACTGTTTTTT. The chain uses TRBV7-9 and TRBJ1-4; D remains unclear. Germline CDR1 SEHNR, CDR2 FQNEAQ (reference sequence). The CDR3 sequence is 13 residues long. Trimming pared 1 base from V and 4 bases from J, leaving 4 bases between. Filled out from reference TRBV7-9 and TRBJ1-4, the complete variable domain reads DTGVSQNPRHKITKRGQNVTFRCDPISEHNRLYWYRQTLGQGPEFLTYFQNEAQLEKSRLLSDRFSAERPKGSFSTLEIQRTEQGDSAMYLCASSLGFNEKLFFGSGTQLSVL.

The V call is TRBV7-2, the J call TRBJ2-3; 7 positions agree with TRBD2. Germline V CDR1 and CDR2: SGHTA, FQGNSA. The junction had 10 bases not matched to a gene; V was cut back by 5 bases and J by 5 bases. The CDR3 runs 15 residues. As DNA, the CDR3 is TGTGCCAGCAGCCCCTCGGCGGGGAGGGGAGATACGCAGTATTTT. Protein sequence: CASSPSAGRGDTQYF.